One sample yielded the 6 T cell receptor beta chains listed below, sequenced in a study of early T cells in non-severe SARS-CoV-2 infection. In TCRdb, the 5' RACE reads were re-called with MiXCR into one record per CDR3 protein. The sample has more than 50,000 distinct CDR3 sequences; more than 12% are singletons. The sample was whole blood, taken at baseline. Receptor source: an adult who was a healthcare worker with PCR-confirmed SARS-CoV-2 infection or an uninfected control (not recorded which).

Ten or more counts support this clonotype. The chain is built from TRBV20-1 and TRBJ2-1; D remains ambiguous. Trimming took off 6 bases at V and 4 bases at J, with 13 bases between the two ends. CDR3 length equals 13 residues. Per germline, CDR1 DFQATT and CDR2 SNEGSKA (reference sequence). The chain's CDR3 is CSARRPSYNEQFF. For the CDR3, the DNA is TGCAGTGCCCGTCGGCCCTCGTACAATGAGCAGTTCTTC.

This clonotype was counted ten times or more. V is TRBV11-2 and J is TRBJ2-5; tentatively, D is TRBD2 (6 bases). The CDR3 loop spans 16 amino acids. Germline V gene sequence: CDR1 SGHAT, CDR2 FQNNGV. V was clipped by 4 bases and J by 5 bases, with 20 bases between them. CDR3 in DNA: TGTGCCAGCAGCTCCCCGCCGGGCCTAGCGAGGGAGACCCAGTACTTC. It yields the protein CASSSPPGLARETQYF.

This clonotype was seen many times. The chain links TRBV20-1 to TRBJ2-7, with unresolved D. The V end was cut by 4 bases, the J end by 1 base, with 14 bases between. The CDR3 has 14 amino acids. CDR1 is DFQATT, CDR2 SNEGSKA, per germline (reference sequence). The CDR3 sequence: CSATSRHTSYEQYF. Written as DNA, the CDR3 is TGCAGTGCTACCTCGAGACACACTTCCTACGAGCAGTACTTC.

Ten or more counts support this clonotype. This chain joins TRBV25-1 and TRBJ1-1; possible D gene TRBD1, 5 bases. The CDR3 sequence is 13 residues long. The V gene lost 6 bases and the J gene lost 5 bases, with 13 bases spanning the gap. Germline-derived CDR1 and CDR2 are MGHDK and SYGVNS. The CDR3 loop reads CASRKSGRTEAFF. The CDR3 nucleotides are TGTGCCAGCAGAAAATCGGGACGGACTGAAGCTTTCTTT.

This chain joins TRBV30 and TRBJ2-7; D is possibly TRBD1 or TRBD2 (5 bases each). CDR3 length equals 15 residues. V was pared by 2 bases and J by 2 bases, with 16 bases between. Germline CDR1 is GTSNPN and CDR2 is SVGIG (reference sequence). In DNA form, the CDR3 reads TGTGCCTGGAGTCCAGCCGGGACGACCCCCTACGAGCAGTACTTC. Translating gives CAWSPAGTTPYEQYF.

The genes are TRBV6-2 or TRBV6-3 and TRBJ2-7; D is undetermined. The CDR3 is 16 amino acids. V lost 2 bases and J 0 bases, leaving 14 bases between the germline ends. The germline CDR1 and CDR2 sequences are MNHEY and SVGEGT. CDR3 nucleotide sequence: TGTGCCAGCAGTTACGCGGTGTCAGCCCCCTCCTACGAGCAGTACTTC. This translates into CASSYAVSAPSYEQYF.